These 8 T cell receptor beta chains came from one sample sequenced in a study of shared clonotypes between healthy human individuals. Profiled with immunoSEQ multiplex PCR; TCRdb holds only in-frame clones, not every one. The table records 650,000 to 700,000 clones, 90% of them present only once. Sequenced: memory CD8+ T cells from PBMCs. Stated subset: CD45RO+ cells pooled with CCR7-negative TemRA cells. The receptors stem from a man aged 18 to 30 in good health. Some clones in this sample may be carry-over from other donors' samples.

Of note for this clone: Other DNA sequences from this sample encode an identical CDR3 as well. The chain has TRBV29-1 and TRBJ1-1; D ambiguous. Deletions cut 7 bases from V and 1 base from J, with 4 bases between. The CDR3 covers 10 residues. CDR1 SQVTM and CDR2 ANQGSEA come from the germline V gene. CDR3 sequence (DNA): TGCAGCGGGCGGAACACTGAAGCTTTCTTT. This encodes CSGRNTEAFF.

The CDR3 DNA follows: TGCGCCAGCAGCTTACAGACTAGCGGCGCGGCCTACGAGCAGTACTTC. Its translation: CASSLQTSGAAYEQYF. J is TRBJ2-7 and V is TRBV5-1; TRBD2 agrees at 9 bases. The V and J ends lost 2 bases and 2 bases, in that order; junction bases with no gene match: 8. The CDR3 length is 16 residues. Germline V gene sequence: CDR1 SGHRS, CDR2 YFSETQ.

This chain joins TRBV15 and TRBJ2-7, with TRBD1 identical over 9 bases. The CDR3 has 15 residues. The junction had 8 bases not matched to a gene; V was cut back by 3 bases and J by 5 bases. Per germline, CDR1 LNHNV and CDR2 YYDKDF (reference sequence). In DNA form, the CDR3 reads TGTGCCACCAGCAGGCCGGACAGGGGAAGGAACGAGCAGTACTTC. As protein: CATSRPDRGRNEQYF.

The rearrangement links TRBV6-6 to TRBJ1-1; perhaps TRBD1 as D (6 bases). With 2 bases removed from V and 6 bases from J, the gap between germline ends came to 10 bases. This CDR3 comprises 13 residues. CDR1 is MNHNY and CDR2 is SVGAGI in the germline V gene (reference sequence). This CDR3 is CASSYVGGPEAFF. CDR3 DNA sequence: TGTGCCAGCAGTTACGTTGGGGGCCCTGAAGCTTTCTTT.

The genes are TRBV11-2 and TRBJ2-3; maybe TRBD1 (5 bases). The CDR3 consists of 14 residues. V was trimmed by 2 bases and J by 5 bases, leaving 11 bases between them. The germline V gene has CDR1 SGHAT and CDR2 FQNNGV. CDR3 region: CASSLFKGKDTQYF. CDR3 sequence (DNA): TGTGCCAGCAGCTTATTTAAGGGGAAAGATACGCAGTATTTT. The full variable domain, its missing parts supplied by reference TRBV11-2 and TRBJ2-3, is EAGVAQSPRYKIIEKRQSVAFWCNPISGHATLYWYQQILGQGPKLLIQFQNNGVVDDSQLPKDRFSAERLKGVDSTLKIQPAKLEDSAVYLCASSLFKGKDTQYFGPGTRLTVL.

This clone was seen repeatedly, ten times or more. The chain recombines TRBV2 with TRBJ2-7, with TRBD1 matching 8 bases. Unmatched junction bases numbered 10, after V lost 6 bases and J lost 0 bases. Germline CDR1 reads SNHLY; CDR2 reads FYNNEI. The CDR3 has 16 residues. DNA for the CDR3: TGTGCCAGCAGCGGAGTGGGACAGGTGAGCTCCTACGAGCAGTACTTC. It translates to CASSGVGQVSSYEQYF.

In DNA, the CDR3 is TGCGCCAGCAGCCAAGATCGGGCGGGAGGGCCGGGTGAGCAGTTCTTC. This translates into CASSQDRAGGPGEQFF. The J gene is TRBJ2-1, the V gene TRBV4-1; 9 nucleotides align to TRBD2. This CDR3 has 16 amino acids. V lost 0 bases, J lost 9 bases, and 9 bases stayed unmatched. Germline values: CDR1 MGHRA, CDR2 YSYEKL.

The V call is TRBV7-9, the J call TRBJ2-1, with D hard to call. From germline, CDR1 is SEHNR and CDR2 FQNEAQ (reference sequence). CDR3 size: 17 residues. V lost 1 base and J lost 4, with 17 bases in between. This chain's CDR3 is CASSLGSLQKPYNEQFF. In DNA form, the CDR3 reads TGTGCCAGCAGCTTAGGGTCCTTGCAGAAACCTTACAATGAGCAGTTCTTC.